Shown below are 24 T cell receptor beta chains from a single sample sequenced in a study of cytomegalovirus exposure and HLA in healthy donors. In the PCR, 60 Vbeta and 13 Jbeta primers were used. TCRdb's copy holds only in-frame clones and misses some; the assay was immunoSEQ multiplex PCR. The sample comprises 150,000 to 200,000 clones, over 75% of which are singletons, and 0.098% rests with the top ten. The sample consisted of PBMCs. These receptors were taken from a boy younger than 10 in good health and CMV-seronegative.

The chain employs TRBV7-2 and TRBJ1-2, with a tentative D call TRBD1 (6 bases). Germline CDR1 and CDR2: SGHTA and FQGNSA. V was pared by 4 bases and J by 4 bases, with 10 bases between. The CDR3 is made up of 13 amino acids. The CDR3, as DNA: TGTGCCAGCAGCTGGGGGGGCGGCTATGGCTACACCTTC. Protein sequence: CASSWGGGYGYTF.

Only one count was recorded for this clone. This chain links TRBV10-3 with TRBJ2-4, with TRBD1 matching 8 bases. Germline lookup yields CDR1 ENHRY and CDR2 SYGVKD. The CDR3 is 14 amino acids. The junction had 2 bases not matched to a gene; V was cut back by 0 bases and J by 7 bases. The CDR3, as DNA: TGTGCCATCAGTGAGTCGACAGGGGCGAACATTCAGTACTTC. This codes for CAISESTGANIQYF.

The J gene is TRBJ2-1, the V gene TRBV5-6, with 12 bases aligning to TRBD2. The germline V gene encodes CDR1 SGHDT and CDR2 YYEEEE. Trimming cost V 5 bases and J 6 bases; bases outside gene matches: 6. The CDR3 is 15 amino acids. DNA of the CDR3: TGTGCCAGCAGGGCCGGACTAGCGGGGCCCAATGAGCAGTTCTTC. Translation gives CASRAGLAGPNEQFF.

CDR3 DNA: TGTGCCAGCGCCCGGACAGGGACTCCCGCGGCTTTCTTT. It encodes CASARTGTPAAFF. The chain is built from TRBV11-2 and TRBJ1-1, with TRBD1 identical over 8 bases. CDR1 is SGHAT, CDR2 FQNNGV, per germline. Trimming took 8 bases from V and 11 from J; bases not matched to a gene: 13. The CDR3 consists of 13 residues.

The chain couples TRBV18 to TRBJ1-1; TRBD1 aligns across 9 bases. There are 14 residues in the CDR3. The ends lost 5 bases at V and 1 base at J; junction bases unmatched: 2. CDR1 KGHSH and CDR2 LQKENI come from the germline V gene. Here the CDR3 reads CASSSGQGNTEAFF. CDR3 coding DNA: TGTGCCAGCTCATCGGGACAGGGGAACACTGAAGCTTTCTTT. Full variable domain (outside the CDR3, taken from reference TRBV18 and TRBJ1-1): NAGVMQNPRHLVRRRGQEARLRCSPMKGHSHVYWYRQLPEEGLKFMVYLQKENIIDESGMPKERFSAEFPKEGPSILRIQQVVRGDSAAYFCASSSGQGNTEAFFGQGTRLTVV.

In its sample, this clone was seen a few times. V usage is TRBV7-9 and J usage is TRBJ2-1, with 11 bases aligning to TRBD2. CDR3 length: 15 residues. Germline-derived CDR1 and CDR2 are SEHNR and FQNEAQ (reference sequence). V lost 2 bases and J lost 5; bases outside the gene matches: 2. The CDR3 protein is CASSLSSGGNNEQFF. Here the CDR3 DNA reads TGTGCCAGCAGCTTATCTAGCGGGGGGAACAATGAGCAGTTCTTC.

This chain joins TRBV15 and TRBJ2-1; 10 bases map to TRBD2. The CDR3 spans 16 residues. V dropped 1 base and J dropped 8; count of bases not matched to a gene: 8. Germline loops: CDR1 LNHNV, CDR2 YYDKDF (reference sequence). The CDR3 here is CATSRGSGGATDEQFF. CDR3 bases: TGTGCCACCAGCAGAGGGAGCGGGGGGGCCACCGATGAGCAGTTCTTC.

The chain recombines TRBV5-6 with TRBJ2-7; the D is unclear. Germline CDR1 SGHDT, CDR2 YYEEEE. Trimming took off 3 bases at V and 2 bases at J, with 12 bases between the two ends. The CDR3 totals 14 residues. The CDR3 is CASSSPISTYEQYF. CDR3 bases: TGTGCCAGCAGCTCTCCAATCAGTACCTACGAGCAGTACTTC.

The chain joins TRBV6-6 to TRBJ1-5; 11 nucleotides match TRBD1. The CDR3 extends over 14 amino acids. The V gene end was trimmed by 10 bases and the J gene end by 1 base; junction bases not matched to a gene: 3. Germline CDR1 and CDR2: MNHNY and SVGAGI (reference sequence). CDR3 loop: CATGQGGSNQPQHF. CDR3 nucleotide sequence: TGTGCCACGGGACAGGGGGGGAGCAATCAGCCCCAGCATTTT.

This clone appeared a single time. This chain links TRBV7-6 with TRBJ2-1; maybe TRBD1 (5 bases). V shed 2 bases and J shed 1 base, with 15 bases lying between them. Germline V gives CDR1 SGHVS, CDR2 FNYEAQ. This CDR3 has 17 amino acids. The CDR3 loop reads CASSLSMDTLSYNEQFF. DNA for the CDR3: TGTGCCAGCAGCTTATCCATGGACACATTATCCTACAATGAGCAGTTCTTC.

This clone turned up a few times. V and J are TRBV27 and TRBJ1-2; D might be TRBD1 (5 bases). Germline lookup yields CDR1 MNHEY and CDR2 SMNVEV (reference sequence). Deletions cut 2 bases from V and 0 bases from J, with 10 bases between. This CDR3 contains 15 residues. DNA of the CDR3: TGTGCCAGCAGTTTACGCAGGGCAACTAACTATGGCTACACCTTC. It specifies CASSLRRATNYGYTF.

This clone was detected a few times. The chain recombines TRBV2 with TRBJ1-2; D is possibly TRBD1 (6 bases). Germline assignment: CDR1 SNHLY and CDR2 FYNNEI. The CDR3 runs 15 residues. V lost 4 bases to trimming and J lost 0 bases, with 12 bases between them. The CDR3 region has the DNA TGTGCCAGCAGTGCACTACAGGGCACTAACTATGGCTACACCTTC. It yields the protein CASSALQGTNYGYTF.

J is TRBJ1-6 and V is TRBV7-9; D is uncertain. V gave up 4 bases and J gave up 6 bases, with 7 bases separating them. This CDR3 contains 13 residues. Germline lookup yields CDR1 SEHNR and CDR2 FQNEAQ (reference sequence). CDR3 amino acids: CASSSIPNSPLHF. The CDR3 DNA sequence: TGTGCCAGCAGCTCTATCCCTAATTCACCCCTCCACTTT.

The chain joins TRBV27 to TRBJ2-1, with D perhaps TRBD1 (6 bases). The CDR3 spans 14 residues. The V gene's germline CDR1 is MNHEY and CDR2 SMNVEV (reference sequence). V shed 5 bases and J shed 6 bases, with 14 bases lying between them. The chain's CDR3 is CASSPSQGGNEQFF. CDR3 sequence (DNA): TGTGCCAGCAGTCCTTCGCAAGGGGGCAATGAGCAGTTCTTC.

The chain couples TRBV10-3 to TRBJ1-4, with 8 bases identical to TRBD1. This CDR3 comprises 14 residues. J gave up 8 bases and V 10 bases, and 12 bases lay outside the gene matches. Germline V gene lookup returns CDR1 ENHRY and CDR2 SYGVKD. The CDR3 loop reads CATRTGGVREKLFF. As DNA, the CDR3 is TGTGCCACCCGAACAGGGGGAGTTCGGGAAAAACTGTTTTTT.

The CDR3 loop reads CAGRGSGGNTIYF. CDR3 bases: TGTGCCGGCCGGGGGTCGGGTGGAAACACCATATATTTT. The J gene is TRBJ1-3, the V gene TRBV21-1. TRBV21-1 is shown as a pseudogene. CDR3 size: 13 residues.

Concerning this clone itself: One junction end does not reproduce the germline sequence, and a read error may be involved. The same CDR3 can be traced to other DNA sequences in this sample. The chain links TRBV7-7 to TRBJ2-7, with D perhaps matching TRBD1 (5 bases). Germline CDR1 is SSHAT and CDR2 is FNYEAQ (reference sequence). The CDR3 length is 13 residues. CDR3 DNA sequence: TGTGCTAGCAGCTTGGACATATCCTACGAGCAGTACTTT. Residues: CASSLDISYEQYF.

This sequence joins TRBV28 and TRBJ2-3; the match to TRBD1 covers 8 bases. The CDR3 is made up of 14 amino acids. V lost 6 bases and J lost 1; bases outside the gene matches: 3. Germline CDR1 and CDR2: MDHEN and SYDVKM. Here the CDR3 DNA reads TGTGCCAGCAGCCCGGGACAGGGCACAGATACGCAGTATTTT. This gives the protein CASSPGQGTDTQYF.

On this clone itself: The same CDR3 also results from other DNA sequences found in this sample. The rearrangement uses TRBV19 and TRBJ1-1; D ambiguous. The ends were cut back, 5 bases at V and 2 bases at J, with 9 bases in the middle. The CDR3 is 13 residues long. Germline V CDR1 and CDR2: LNHDA, SQIVND (reference sequence). CDR3 nucleotide sequence: TGTGCCAGTAGTGGGCAGGCTAACACTGAAGCTTTCTTT. Translation: CASSGQANTEAFF.

The chain recombines TRBV5-1 with TRBJ2-3, with D possibly matching TRBD1 (5 bases). There are 15 residues in the CDR3. Germline V lookup: CDR1 SGHRS, CDR2 YFSETQ. The V end was cut by 4 bases, the J end by 1 base, with 13 bases between. The DNA for the CDR3 is TGCGCCAGCAGCACCTTGACAGCCCGCACAGATACGCAGTATTTT. Its translation is CASSTLTARTDTQYF.

As for this clone: Other DNA sequences in this specimen translate into the identical CDR3. The chain's CDR3 is CASSLRGGYNEQFF. The CDR3 DNA follows: TGCGCCAGCAGCTTGCGGGGGGGCTACAATGAGCAGTTCTTC. The chain combines TRBV5-1 with TRBJ2-1; 8 positions match TRBD2. Germline V CDR1 and CDR2: SGHRS, YFSETQ. This CDR3 has 14 amino acids. V dropped 1 base and J dropped 3; count of bases not matched to a gene: 0. Using reference TRBV5-1 and TRBJ2-1 for the parts outside the CDR3, the full variable domain is KAGVTQTPRYLIKTRGQQVTLSCSPISGHRSVSWYQQTPGQGLQFLFEYFSETQRNKGNFPGRFSGRQFSNSRSEMNVSTLELGDSALYLCASSLRGGYNEQFFGPGTRLTVL.

The rearrangement links TRBV2 to TRBJ1-3; D gene ambiguous. This CDR3 region has 14 residues. The V end was cut by 0 bases, the J end by 0 bases, with 3 bases between. Germline V gives CDR1 SNHLY, CDR2 FYNNEI. The CDR3 sequence: CASSEAVSGNTIYF. CDR3 DNA sequence: TGTGCCAGCAGTGAAGCCGTCTCTGGAAACACCATATATTTT.

The chain joins TRBV5-1 to TRBJ2-7, with TRBD1 as a possible D gene (5 bases). Germline lookup yields CDR1 SGHRS and CDR2 YFSETQ. This CDR3 has 13 residues. Trimming pared 1 base from V and 5 bases from J, leaving 10 bases between. The CDR3 is CASSLPQGHEQYF. CDR3 DNA sequence: TGCGCCAGCAGCTTGCCGCAGGGCCACGAGCAGTACTTC.

This sequence joins TRBV9 and TRBJ1-2; no firm D call. The CDR3 spans 16 residues. Trimming pared 0 bases from V and 4 bases from J, leaving 16 bases between. Germline assignment: CDR1 SGDLS and CDR2 YYNGEE. The DNA of the CDR3 is TGTGCCAGCAGCGTAGGTCAGGTCTTGACGAGCTATGGCTACACCTTC. Translated, it gives CASSVGQVLTSYGYTF.